This T cell receptor beta chain was obtained from a study of blood T cell repertoires in COVID-19. For the study at large: T cells, B-cell-depleted T cells, or PBMCs supplied cDNA or gDNA.

There are 15 residues in the CDR3. Germline CDR1 is MNHEY and CDR2 is SVGAGI. V lost 0 bases, J lost 1 base, and 7 bases lay in between. The assay was immunoSEQ multiplex PCR, and TCRdb's table has in-frame clones only and misses some. The sample contains over 75,000 clones, roughly 82% of which appear only once. This clonotype originated in a woman at least 80 years old with acute or convalescent COVID-19. The material sequenced was peripheral blood. The rearrangement uses TRBV6-5 and TRBJ1-3; D gene unclear. The CDR3 DNA sequence: TGTGCCAGCAGTTACTCGACTTCTTCTGGAAACACCATATATTTT. As protein: CASSYSTSSGNTIYF.